In this sample, the clone carrying this TCR beta chain turned up a few times. Its antigen is currently unknown. The data were obtained in a study of T-cell memory formation after mild COVID-19. The study's findings and limits: The finding that pre-infection memory included some responding clones suggested that cross-reactive memory joined.

With constant-segment primers, 5'RACE yielded cDNA libraries of TCR alpha and TCR beta that carried sample barcodes and UMIs. TCRdb re-called the 5' RACE reads through MiXCR, storing one row per CDR3 protein. Counted here are tens of thousands of distinct CDR3 sequences, around 12% occurring once; the ten biggest clones make up approximately 24%. This CDR3 has 14 amino acids. Germline trimming cut 3 bases from V and 5 bases from J; bases unmatched to any gene: 5. Germline CDR1 and CDR2: SQVTM and ANQGSEA. This chain links TRBV29-1 with TRBJ2-1; 9 nucleotides agree with TRBD1. Sequencing was carried out using PBMCs or a T cell subset sorted from them (not recorded which). The sequence derives from a man between 18 and 35 years old who had mild COVID-19 (a few samples of this study predate the infection). Cell type and time point are not known. In nucleotides, the CDR3 is TGCAGCGTTGAGAGGGGACAGGGACACAATGAGCAGTTCTTC. Translation: CSVERGQGHNEQFF.